This paragraph covers one T cell receptor (beta chain) sequence. The CDR3 sequence is 14 residues long. V shed 1 base and J shed 10 bases, with 13 bases lying between them. Germline-derived CDR1 and CDR2 are LGHNA and YSLEER. A second PCR, run for 7 to 11 cycles, used a sample-barcoded 5' primer plus a J-beta primer mix. TCRdb passed the 5' RACE reads through MiXCR, listing each CDR3 protein once. The sample holds some 1.5 million distinct CDR3 sequences; less than 45% are singletons and the top ten take about 3.8%. This sample stems from a study of blood T cells in healthy people across ages. This sequence originates from a woman under 30 in good health. Sequences were obtained from blood. The chain uses TRBV4-3 and TRBJ1-4; possible D gene TRBD1, 5 bases. CDR3 region: CASSQVGGAGKLFF. In DNA, the CDR3 is TGCGCCAGCAGCCAAGTTGGGGGAGCCGGAAAACTGTTTTTT.